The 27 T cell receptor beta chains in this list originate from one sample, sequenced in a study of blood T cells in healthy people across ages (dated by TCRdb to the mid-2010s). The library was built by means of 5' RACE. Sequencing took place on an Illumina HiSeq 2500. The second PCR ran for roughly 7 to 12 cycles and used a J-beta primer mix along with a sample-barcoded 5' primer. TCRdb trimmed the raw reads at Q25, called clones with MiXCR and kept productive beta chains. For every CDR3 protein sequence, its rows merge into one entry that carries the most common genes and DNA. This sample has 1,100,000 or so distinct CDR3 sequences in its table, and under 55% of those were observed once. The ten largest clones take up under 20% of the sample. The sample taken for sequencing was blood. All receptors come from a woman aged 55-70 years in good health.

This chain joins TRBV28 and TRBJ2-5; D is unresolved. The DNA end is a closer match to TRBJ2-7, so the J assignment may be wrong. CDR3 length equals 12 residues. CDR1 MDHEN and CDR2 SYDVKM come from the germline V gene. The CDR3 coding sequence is TGTGCCAGCAGTCCGGAGTGGAACGAGCAGTACTTC. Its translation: CASSPEWNEQYF.

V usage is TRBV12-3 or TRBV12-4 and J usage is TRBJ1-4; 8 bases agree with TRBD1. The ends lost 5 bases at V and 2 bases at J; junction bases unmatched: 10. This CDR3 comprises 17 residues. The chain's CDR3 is CASSLDGQGSTNEKLFF. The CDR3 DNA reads TGTGCCAGCAGTCTCGATGGACAGGGTTCGACTAATGAAAAACTGTTTTTT.

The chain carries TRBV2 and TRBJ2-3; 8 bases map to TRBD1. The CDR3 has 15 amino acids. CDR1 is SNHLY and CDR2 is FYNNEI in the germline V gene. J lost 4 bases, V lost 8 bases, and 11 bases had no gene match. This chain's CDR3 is CASAKDRVAADTQYF. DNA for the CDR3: TGTGCCAGCGCAAAGGACAGGGTTGCGGCAGATACGCAGTATTTT. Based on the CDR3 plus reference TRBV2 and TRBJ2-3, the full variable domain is EPEVTQTPSHQVTQMGQEVILRCVPISNHLYFYWYRQILGQKVEFLVSFYNNEISEKSEIFDDQFSVERPDGSNFTLKIRSTKLEDSAMYFCASAKDRVAADTQYFGPGTRLTVL.

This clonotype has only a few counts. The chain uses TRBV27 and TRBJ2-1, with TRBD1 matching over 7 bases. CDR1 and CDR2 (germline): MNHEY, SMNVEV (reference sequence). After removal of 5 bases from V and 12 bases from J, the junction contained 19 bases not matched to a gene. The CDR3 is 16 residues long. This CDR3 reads CASSLERGQVQFAQFF. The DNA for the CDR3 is TGTGCCAGCAGTCTAGAAAGAGGACAGGTACAATTTGCGCAGTTCTTC.

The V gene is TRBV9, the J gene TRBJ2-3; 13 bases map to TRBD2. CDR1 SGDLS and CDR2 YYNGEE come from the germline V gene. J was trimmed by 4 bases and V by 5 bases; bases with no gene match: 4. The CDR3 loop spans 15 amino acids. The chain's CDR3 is CASRGTSGNADTQYF. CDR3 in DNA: TGTGCCAGCAGGGGGACTAGCGGGAACGCAGATACGCAGTATTTT.

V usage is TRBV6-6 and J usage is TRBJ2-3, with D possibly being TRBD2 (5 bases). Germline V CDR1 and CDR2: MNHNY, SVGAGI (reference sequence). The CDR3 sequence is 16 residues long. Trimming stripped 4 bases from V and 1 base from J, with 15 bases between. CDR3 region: CASSFQARAGTDTQYF. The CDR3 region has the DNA TGTGCCAGCAGTTTCCAGGCGCGAGCGGGCACAGATACGCAGTATTTT.

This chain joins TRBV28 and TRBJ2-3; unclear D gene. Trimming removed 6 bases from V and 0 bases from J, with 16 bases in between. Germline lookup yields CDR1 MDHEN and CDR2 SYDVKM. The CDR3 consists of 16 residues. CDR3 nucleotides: TGTGCCAGCAGCCCCCGTTTTGGGCTAAGCACAGATACGCAGTATTTT. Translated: CASSPRFGLSTDTQYF.

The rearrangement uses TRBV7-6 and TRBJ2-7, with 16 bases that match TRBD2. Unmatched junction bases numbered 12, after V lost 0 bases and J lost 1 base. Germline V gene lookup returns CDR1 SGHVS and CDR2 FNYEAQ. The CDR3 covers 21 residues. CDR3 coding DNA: TGTGCCAGCAGCTTAGCCACTTTGGGGACTAGCGGGAGGGGGTTGTCCTACGAGCAGTACTTC. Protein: CASSLATLGTSGRGLSYEQYF.

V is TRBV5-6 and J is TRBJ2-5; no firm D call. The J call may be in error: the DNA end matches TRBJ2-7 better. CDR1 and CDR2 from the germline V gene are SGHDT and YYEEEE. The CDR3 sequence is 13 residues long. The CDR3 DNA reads TGTGCCAGCAGCTTGTATCCTGGCGACGAGCAGTACTTC. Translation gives CASSLYPGDEQYF.

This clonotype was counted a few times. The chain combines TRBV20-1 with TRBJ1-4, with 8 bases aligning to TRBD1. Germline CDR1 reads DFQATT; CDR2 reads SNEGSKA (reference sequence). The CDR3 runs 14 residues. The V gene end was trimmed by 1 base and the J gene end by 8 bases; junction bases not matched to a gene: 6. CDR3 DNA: TGCAGTGCTAGAGGGGACAGGTCGGGAGAAAAACTGTTTTTT. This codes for CSARGDRSGEKLFF.

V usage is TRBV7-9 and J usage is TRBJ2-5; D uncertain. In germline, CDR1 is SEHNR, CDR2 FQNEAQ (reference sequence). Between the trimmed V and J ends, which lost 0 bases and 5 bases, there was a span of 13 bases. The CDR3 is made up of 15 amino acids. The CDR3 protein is CASSLASSVQETQYF. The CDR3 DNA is TGTGCCAGCAGCTTAGCCTCCAGCGTGCAGGAGACCCAGTACTTC.

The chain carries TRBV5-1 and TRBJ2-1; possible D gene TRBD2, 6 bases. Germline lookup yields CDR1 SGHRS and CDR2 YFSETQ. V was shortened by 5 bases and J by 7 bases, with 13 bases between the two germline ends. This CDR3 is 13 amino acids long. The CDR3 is CASRLAPLNEQFF. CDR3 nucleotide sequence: TGCGCCAGCAGACTAGCCCCATTGAATGAGCAGTTCTTC. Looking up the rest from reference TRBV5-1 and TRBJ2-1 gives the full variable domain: KAGVTQTPRYLIKTRGQQVTLSCSPISGHRSVSWYQQTPGQGLQFLFEYFSETQRNKGNFPGRFSGRQFSNSRSEMNVSTLELGDSALYLCASRLAPLNEQFFGPGTRLTVL.

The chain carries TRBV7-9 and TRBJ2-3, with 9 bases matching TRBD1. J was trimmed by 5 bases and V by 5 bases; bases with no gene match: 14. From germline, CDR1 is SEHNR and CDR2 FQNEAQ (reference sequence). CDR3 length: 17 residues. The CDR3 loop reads CASSPSPGTGIIDTQYF. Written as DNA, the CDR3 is TGTGCCAGCAGCCCCTCTCCCGGGACAGGGATAATAGATACGCAGTATTTT.

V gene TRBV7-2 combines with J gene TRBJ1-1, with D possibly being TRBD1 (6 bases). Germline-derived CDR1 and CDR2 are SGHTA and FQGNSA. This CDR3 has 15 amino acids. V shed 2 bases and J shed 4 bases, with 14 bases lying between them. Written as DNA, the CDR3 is TGTGCCAGCAGCTTACCTACAGGGTGGGGCACTGAAGCTTTCTTT. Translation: CASSLPTGWGTEAFF.

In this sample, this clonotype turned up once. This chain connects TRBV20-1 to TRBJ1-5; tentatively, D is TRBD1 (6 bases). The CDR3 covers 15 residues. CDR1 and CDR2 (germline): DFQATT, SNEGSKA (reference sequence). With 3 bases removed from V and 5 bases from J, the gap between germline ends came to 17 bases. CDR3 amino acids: CSASPPGATHQPQHF. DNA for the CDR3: TGCAGTGCTAGCCCCCCAGGGGCCACCCATCAGCCCCAGCATTTT.

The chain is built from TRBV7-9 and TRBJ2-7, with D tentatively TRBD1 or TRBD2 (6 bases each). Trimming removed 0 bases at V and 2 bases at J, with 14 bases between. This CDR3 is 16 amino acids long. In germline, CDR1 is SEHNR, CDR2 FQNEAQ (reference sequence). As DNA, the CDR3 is TGTGCCAGCAGCTTAGCGCTGACGGGGGCCACCTACGAGCAGTACTTC. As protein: CASSLALTGATYEQYF.

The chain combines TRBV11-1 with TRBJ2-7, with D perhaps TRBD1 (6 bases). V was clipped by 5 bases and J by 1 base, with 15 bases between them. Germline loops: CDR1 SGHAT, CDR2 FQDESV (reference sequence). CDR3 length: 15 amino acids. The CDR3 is CASSESQGRSYEQYF. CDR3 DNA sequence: TGTGCCAGCAGCGAATCACAGGGTAGGTCCTACGAGCAGTACTTC.

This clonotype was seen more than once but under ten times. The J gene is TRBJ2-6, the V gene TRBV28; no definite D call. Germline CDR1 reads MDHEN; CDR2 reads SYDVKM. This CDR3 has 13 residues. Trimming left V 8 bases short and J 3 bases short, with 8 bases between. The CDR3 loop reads CASQVDGANVLTF. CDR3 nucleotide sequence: TGTGCCAGCCAGGTGGATGGGGCCAACGTCCTGACTTTC.

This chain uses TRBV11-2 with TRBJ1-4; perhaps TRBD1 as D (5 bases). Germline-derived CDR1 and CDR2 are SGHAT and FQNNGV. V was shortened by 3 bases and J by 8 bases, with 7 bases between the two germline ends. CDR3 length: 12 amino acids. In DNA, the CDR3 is TGTGCCAGCAGCTTTGGGGACGAAAAACTGTTTTTT. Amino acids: CASSFGDEKLFF.

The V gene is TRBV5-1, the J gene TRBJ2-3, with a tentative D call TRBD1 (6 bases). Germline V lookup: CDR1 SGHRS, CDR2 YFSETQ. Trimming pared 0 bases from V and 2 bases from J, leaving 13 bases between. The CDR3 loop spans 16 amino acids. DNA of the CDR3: TGCGCCAGCAGCTTGGCAGTGGGGGCAATCACAGATACGCAGTATTTT. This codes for CASSLAVGAITDTQYF.

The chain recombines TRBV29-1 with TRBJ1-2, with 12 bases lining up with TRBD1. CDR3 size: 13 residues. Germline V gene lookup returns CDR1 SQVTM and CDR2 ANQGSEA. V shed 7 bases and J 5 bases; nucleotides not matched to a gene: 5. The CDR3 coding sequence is TGCAGCGCGTCGGGACAGGGGGCTTATGGCTACACCTTC. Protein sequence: CSASGQGAYGYTF.

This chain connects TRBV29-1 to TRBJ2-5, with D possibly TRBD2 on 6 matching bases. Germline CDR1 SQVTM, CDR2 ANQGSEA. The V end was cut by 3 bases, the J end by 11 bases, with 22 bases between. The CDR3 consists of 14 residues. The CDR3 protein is CSVESGVGGWEQYF. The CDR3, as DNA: TGCAGCGTTGAGTCGGGAGTTGGGGGTTGGGAGCAGTACTTC.

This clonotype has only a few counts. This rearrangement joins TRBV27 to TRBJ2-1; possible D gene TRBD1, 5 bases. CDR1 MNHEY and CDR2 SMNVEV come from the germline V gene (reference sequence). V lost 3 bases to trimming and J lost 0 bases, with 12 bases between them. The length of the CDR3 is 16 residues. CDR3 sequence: CASSFRRTRSYNEQFF. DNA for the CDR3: TGTGCCAGCAGTTTTCGACGGACACGCTCCTACAATGAGCAGTTCTTC.

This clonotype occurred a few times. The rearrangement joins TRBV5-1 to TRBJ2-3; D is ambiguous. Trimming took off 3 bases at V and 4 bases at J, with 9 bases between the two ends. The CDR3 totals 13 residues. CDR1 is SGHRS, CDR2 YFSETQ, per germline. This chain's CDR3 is CASSSLSADTQYF. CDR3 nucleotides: TGCGCCAGCAGCTCTCTTTCGGCAGATACGCAGTATTTT. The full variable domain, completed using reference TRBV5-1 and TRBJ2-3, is KAGVTQTPRYLIKTRGQQVTLSCSPISGHRSVSWYQQTPGQGLQFLFEYFSETQRNKGNFPGRFSGRQFSNSRSEMNVSTLELGDSALYLCASSSLSADTQYFGPGTRLTVL.

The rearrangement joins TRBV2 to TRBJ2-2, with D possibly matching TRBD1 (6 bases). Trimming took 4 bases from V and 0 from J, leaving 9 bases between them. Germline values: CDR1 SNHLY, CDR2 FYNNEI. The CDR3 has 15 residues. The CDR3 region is CASSGNRANTGELFF. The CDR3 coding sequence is TGTGCCAGCAGTGGGAACAGGGCGAACACCGGGGAGCTGTTTTTT.

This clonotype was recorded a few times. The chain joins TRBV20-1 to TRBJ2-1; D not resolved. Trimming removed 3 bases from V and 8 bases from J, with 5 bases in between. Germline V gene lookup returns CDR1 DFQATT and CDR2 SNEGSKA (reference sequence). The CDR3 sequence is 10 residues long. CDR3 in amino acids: CSASMHEQFF. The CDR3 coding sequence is TGCAGTGCTAGTATGCATGAGCAGTTCTTC.

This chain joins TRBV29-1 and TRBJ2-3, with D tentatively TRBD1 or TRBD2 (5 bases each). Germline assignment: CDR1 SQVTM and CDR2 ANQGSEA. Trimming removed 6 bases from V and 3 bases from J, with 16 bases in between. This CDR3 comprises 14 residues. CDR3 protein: CSVRRGAGTDTQYF. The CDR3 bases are TGCAGCGTCAGGAGAGGGGCAGGGACAGATACGCAGTATTTT.